The T cell receptor beta chain under discussion was sequenced for a study of cytomegalovirus exposure and HLA in healthy donors. The germline CDR1 and CDR2 sequences are GTSNPN and SVGIG (reference sequence). With 2 bases clipped from V and 8 bases from J, the junction kept 3 bases outside the gene matches. This CDR3 contains 14 residues. The study ran its PCR with 60 Vbeta and 13 Jbeta primers. Clones were sequenced by immunoSEQ multiplex PCR, and TCRdb holds only the in-frame ones, with some missing. The data hold 150,000 to 200,000 clones, with 75% to 90% observed a single time. Study-level points and caveats: V- and J-gene trimming of TCR beta was linked (in a later analysis) to a missense DCLRE1C variant.

This clone was counted a single time. The antigen remains undetermined. The source of this sequence is a male donor in good health and CMV-seropositive. The genes are TRBV30 and TRBJ1-4; TRBD1 aligns across 12 bases. The sequenced sample was PBMCs. CDR3 sequence reads: CAWSFGTGGEKLFF. The CDR3 coding sequence is TGTGCCTGGAGTTTTGGGACAGGGGGCGAAAAACTGTTTTTT. Variable domain in full (rest from reference TRBV30 and TRBJ1-4): SQTIHQWPATLVQPVGSPLSLECTVEGTSNPNLYWYRQAAGRGLQLLFYSVGIGQISSEVPQNLSASRPQDRQFILSSKKLLLSDSGFYLCAWSFGTGGEKLFFGSGTQLSVL.